This TCR beta chain came from a study of cytomegalovirus exposure and HLA in healthy donors. The CDR3 is made up of 14 amino acids. CDR1 and CDR2 from the germline V gene are MDHEN and SYDVKM. V lost 6 bases and J lost 2; bases outside the gene matches: 4. This PCR relied on a set of 60 Vbeta primers and 13 Jbeta primers. Profiling relied on immunoSEQ multiplex PCR, and the TCRdb table lists in-frame clones only, not all of them. The profile shows about 94,000 clones, over 65% of them singletons. This clone has only a few counts. The sample comprised PBMCs. V usage is TRBV28 and J usage is TRBJ2-1; 7 bases are a match to TRBD2. This receptor was identified in a human donor in good health. CDR3 region: CASRSGATYNEQFF. CDR3 nucleotide sequence: TGTGCCAGCAGAAGCGGGGCTACCTACAATGAGCAGTTCTTC.